The rows below give T cell receptor beta chains drawn from one sample of a study of blood T cell repertoires in COVID-19. Measured with immunoSEQ multiplex PCR; TCRdb has only the in-frame clones, and not every one. The data hold tens of thousands of clones, with roughly 79% observed a single time. The sample comprised peripheral blood. The receptors were gathered from a woman older than 75 with acute or convalescent COVID-19. Each CDR3 is given with its conserved first and last residue. The order of the fields is D gene, V gene, J gene, clone size, CDR3 protein, CDR3 DNA. D genes are given only for firm matches. A clone size is listed for some rows: how often the clone was seen (once, few, many), or a class if it is expanded.

TRBD1	TRBV18	TRBJ1-4	.	CASSPETGATNEKLFF	TGTGCCAGCTCACCGGAAACAGGGGCAACTAATGAAAAACTGTTTTTT
TRBD1	TRBV28	TRBJ1-2	.	CASSLTAGGFPNYGYTF	TGTGCCAGCAGTTTGACGGCAGGGGGCTTCCCCAACTATGGCTACACCTTC
TRBD2	TRBV29-1	TRBJ2-1	.	CSVEAGGPFTYNEQFF	TGCAGCGTTGAAGCGGGAGGGCCATTTACCTACAATGAGCAGTTCTTC
.	TRBV7-9	TRBJ1-1	.	CASSLDTGSSTEAFF	TGTGCCAGCAGCTTAGACACGGGGTCGAGCACTGAAGCTTTCTTT
TRBD2	TRBV6-4	TRBJ2-1	.	CASSTSGRALGNEQFF	TGTGCCAGCAGCACTAGCGGGAGGGCCTTGGGCAATGAGCAGTTCTTC
TRBD1	TRBV5-1	TRBJ1-1	.	CASSLGQGDWSEAFF	TGCGCCAGCAGCTTGGGACAGGGGGATTGGTCTGAAGCTTTCTTT
.	TRBV21-1	TRBJ2-3	few	CASSPRGRDFTDTQYF	TGTGCCAGCAGCCCTCGGGGCAGGGACTTCACAGATACGCAGTATTTT
TRBD2	TRBV11-2	TRBJ2-7	.	CASSLDYTSGYYEQYF	TGTGCCAGCAGCTTAGATTATACTAGCGGCTACTACGAGCAGTACTTC
.	TRBV30	TRBJ1-2	.	CAWSVRTGRANYGYTF	TGTGCCTGGAGTGTACGCACAGGGCGAGCTAACTATGGCTACACCTTC
TRBD2	TRBV10-3	TRBJ2-1	.	CAISDLNSGDNEQFF	TGTGCCATCAGTGATCTAAATAGCGGGGACAATGAGCAGTTCTTC
.	TRBV28	TRBJ2-7	.	CASSSVAGLPSYEQYF	TGTGCCAGCAGTAGTGTGGCGGGGTTACCCTCCTACGAGCAGTACTTC
.	TRBV10-3	TRBJ1-1	.	CAISDLGGKGNTEAFF	TGTGCCATCAGTGATTTAGGGGGAAAGGGGAACACTGAAGCTTTCTTT
.	TRBV19	TRBJ1-2	.	CASSIGKGLDYGYTF	TGTGCCAGTAGTATAGGGAAGGGGCTCGACTATGGCTACACCTTC
TRBD2	TRBV6-4	TRBJ2-1	.	CASSDLTSGRREQFF	TGTGCCAGCAGTGACCTGACTAGCGGGAGACGTGAGCAGTTCTTC
.	TRBV6-5	TRBJ1-3	.	CASNLRESSGNTIYF	TGTGCCAGCAACCTCAGGGAATCCTCTGGAAACACCATATATTTT
TRBD2	TRBV3-1/TRBV3-2	TRBJ2-2	.	CASSQSGGFYTGELFF	TGTGCCAGCAGCCAGTCGGGAGGGTTCTACACCGGGGAGCTGTTTTTT
TRBD2	TRBV9	TRBJ2-1	.	CASSPRTSGSGNEQFF	TGTGCCAGCAGCCCACGGACTAGCGGGAGCGGGAATGAGCAGTTCTTC
TRBD1	TRBV10-3	TRBJ1-6	few	CAIRTGTGDSPLHF	TGTGCCATCAGGACCGGGACAGGAGATTCACCCCTCCACTTT
.	TRBV7-9	TRBJ1-1	.	CASSLLGQGTEAFF	TGTGCCAGCAGCTTATTGGGGCAGGGCACTGAAGCTTTCTTT
.	TRBV7-9	TRBJ1-6	few	CASSSTNRDSPLHF	TGTGCCAGCAGCTCGACAAACAGGGATTCACCCCTCCACTTT
.	TRBV19	TRBJ1-1	.	CASSISGTVNTEAFF	TGTGCCAGTAGTATATCGGGTACCGTGAACACTGAAGCTTTCTTT
TRBD1	TRBV3-1/TRBV3-2	TRBJ1-1	few	CASSQLDRDTEAFF	TGTGCCAGCAGCCAACTTGACAGGGACACTGAAGCTTTCTTT
TRBD1	TRBV30	TRBJ1-5	once	CAWSPLLGTGSQPQHF	TGTGCCTGGAGTCCCCTCTTAGGGACAGGGAGCCAGCCCCAGCATTTT
TRBD2	TRBV11-2	TRBJ2-7	.	CASSLIGGAIVAYEQYF	TGTGCCAGCAGCTTAATCGGGGGGGCTATTGTTGCATACGAGCAGTACTTC
TRBD1	TRBV10-3	TRBJ1-1	.	CAISNSGTGAEAFF	TGTGCCATCAGTAACTCCGGGACAGGGGCTGAAGCTTTCTTT
TRBD1	TRBV28	TRBJ1-1	.	CASRLGQIEAFF	TGTGCCAGCAGGCTGGGACAGATTGAAGCTTTCTTT
TRBD1	TRBV23-1	TRBJ1-4	.	CASSQSRDSYNEKLFF	TGCGCCAGCAGTCAATCCCGGGACAGCTATAATGAAAAACTGTTTTTT
TRBD1	TRBV5-1	TRBJ1-4	.	CASSPDRGREKLFF	TGCGCCAGCAGCCCGGACAGGGGGCGTGAAAAACTGTTTTTT
TRBD1	TRBV5-1	TRBJ2-1	.	CASSVSGTGVYNEQFF	TGCGCCAGTAGCGTATCCGGGACAGGGGTCTACAATGAGCAGTTCTTC
TRBD1	TRBV19	TRBJ2-3	.	CASSVNRGNTQYF	TGTGCCAGTAGTGTAAACAGGGGGAATACGCAGTATTTT
.	TRBV30	TRBJ1-5	.	CAWSVEAGSNQPQHF	TGTGCCTGGAGTGTTGAGGCTGGGTCCAATCAGCCCCAGCATTTT
TRBD1	TRBV11-2	TRBJ1-1	.	CASSFHRGLNTEAFF	TGTGCCAGCAGCTTCCACAGGGGTTTGAACACTGAAGCTTTCTTT
TRBD1	TRBV19	TRBJ1-1	.	CASSIQGQIPEAFF	TGTGCCAGTAGTATTCAGGGACAGATCCCTGAAGCTTTCTTT
TRBD1	TRBV6-1	TRBJ1-1	.	CASSEPGQGIAEAFF	TGTGCCAGCAGTGAACCGGGACAGGGGATCGCTGAAGCTTTCTTT
.	TRBV4-3	TRBJ1-1	.	CASSQFGRGANTEAFF	TGCGCCAGCAGCCAATTTGGACGGGGGGCAAACACTGAAGCTTTCTTT
TRBD1	TRBV11-2	TRBJ1-1	.	CASSRQGTDMNTEAFF	TGTGCCAGCAGTCGACAGGGGACCGATATGAACACTGAAGCTTTCTTT
TRBD1	TRBV27	TRBJ2-3	.	CASSLQGADTQYF	TGTGCCAGCAGTTTGCAGGGGGCAGATACGCAGTATTTT
TRBD1	TRBV6-5	TRBJ2-1	.	CASLWDRYNEQFF	TGTGCCAGTCTCTGGGACAGATACAATGAGCAGTTCTTC
.	TRBV18	TRBJ1-1	.	CASSQGRDTEAFF	TGTGCCAGCTCCCAGGGCAGGGACACTGAAGCTTTCTTT
.	TRBV7-2	TRBJ2-3	.	CASSFPDIRADTQYF	TGTGCCAGCAGCTTCCCCGACATACGCGCGGATACGCAGTATTTT
TRBD1	TRBV5-4	TRBJ2-2	once	CASSKGQGAGELFF	TGTGCCAGCAGCAAGGGACAGGGGGCCGGGGAGCTGTTTTTT
.	TRBV10-1	TRBJ1-4	.	CASSDSGSTNEKLFF	TGCGCCAGCAGTGATTCGGGGAGTACCAATGAAAAACTGTTTTTT
.	TRBV15	TRBJ1-2	once	CATSREGKQGDYGYTF	TGTGCCACCAGCAGAGAAGGGAAACAGGGCGACTATGGCTACACCTTC
TRBD2	TRBV9	TRBJ2-3	.	CASNKIGLAGADTQYF	TGTGCCAGCAACAAAATCGGACTAGCGGGAGCAGATACGCAGTATTTT
TRBD1	TRBV5-8	TRBJ1-2	.	CASSPGTGYYGYTF	TGTGCCAGCAGCCCCGGGACAGGGTACTATGGCTACACCTTC
TRBD2	TRBV27	TRBJ2-7	few	CASSSFGGAGGPGEQYF	TGTGCCAGCAGTTCTTTCGGGGGAGCGGGAGGGCCGGGGGAGCAGTACTTC
.	TRBV10-1	TRBJ2-7	.	CASLNVSGRCSYEQYF	TGCGCCAGCTTAAATGTTAGCGGCCGATGCTCCTACGAGCAGTACTTC
.	TRBV5-1	TRBJ2-1	.	CASSLAGQTYNEQFF	TGCGCCAGCAGCTTGGCCGGACAGACATACAATGAGCAGTTCTTC
.	TRBV11-2	TRBJ1-6	.	CASSHRGGPLHF	TGTGCCAGCAGCCACCGGGGTGGACCCCTCCACTTT
.	TRBV6-4	TRBJ1-1	.	CASSRTGGTEAFF	TGTGCCAGCAGTAGGACGGGGGGGACTGAAGCTTTCTTT